The rows below give T cell receptor beta chains drawn from one sample of a study of shared clonotypes between healthy human individuals. TCRdb's copy holds only in-frame clones and misses some; the assay was immunoSEQ multiplex PCR. The sample includes some 1.5 million clones, approximately 96% of them seen just once. Sequenced material: naive CD4+ T cells sorted from blood. The receptors were gathered from a man aged 25-45 years in good health. Each CDR3 is given with its conserved first and last residue. D genes are given only for firm matches. Clone size, where shown, is once, few, many, or a class for clones that have expanded.

V gene	clone size	J gene	D gene	CDR3 protein	CDR3 DNA
TRBV29-1	NA	TRBJ1-2	NA	CSVGSAGYGYTF	TGCAGCGTCGGGTCGGCCGGCTATGGCTACACCTTC
TRBV5-1	NA	TRBJ1-2	NA	CASSLGGDGYTF	TGCGCCAGCAGCTTAGGCGGGGATGGCTACACCTTC
TRBV9	NA	TRBJ2-2	TRBD2	CASSVSGRNTGELFF	TGTGCCAGCAGCGTCAGCGGGAGGAACACCGGGGAGCTGTTTTTT
TRBV2	once	TRBJ1-2	NA	CASSENRHREFYGYTF	TGTGCCAGCAGTGAAAATCGGCACAGAGAATTTTATGGCTACACCTTC
TRBV19	once	TRBJ2-7	TRBD1	CASSSGTAYGEQYF	TGTGCCAGTAGTTCCGGGACAGCCTACGGTGAGCAGTACTTC
TRBV10-1	NA	TRBJ2-2	NA	CASSNTQARENTGELFF	TGCGCCAGCAGTAACACTCAGGCTAGGGAGAACACCGGGGAGCTGTTTTTT
TRBV20-1	NA	TRBJ1-1	NA	CSASWGKAFF	TGCAGTGCTAGTTGGGGTAAAGCTTTCTTT
TRBV5-4	once	TRBJ2-5	NA	CASSLATSRETQYF	TGTGCCAGCAGCTTGGCTACCTCCAGGGAGACCCAGTACTTC
TRBV10-3	NA	TRBJ2-2	NA	CAISEIRSTGELFF	TGTGCCATCAGTGAAATAAGGAGCACCGGGGAGCTGTTTTTT
TRBV2	once	TRBJ2-1	TRBD2	CASSLTGLGYNNEQFF	TGTGCCAGCAGTCTTACGGGACTAGGGTATAACAATGAGCAGTTCTTC
TRBV4-3	NA	TRBJ2-7	NA	CASSQDPRTTGEQYF	TGCGCCAGCAGCCAAGATCCTCGGACTACGGGCGAGCAGTACTTC
TRBV9	NA	TRBJ2-3	NA	CASSVPPTSDTQYF	TGTGCCAGCAGCGTTCCCCCGACTTCAGATACGCAGTATTTT
TRBV7-9	NA	TRBJ1-4	TRBD1	CASSPGMGQPNEKLFF	TGTGCCAGCAGCCCTGGGATGGGACAGCCAAATGAAAAACTGTTTTTT
TRBV6-1	NA	TRBJ2-7	NA	CASSDRAAYEQYF	TGTGCCAGCAGTGATAGGGCAGCCTACGAGCAGTACTTC
TRBV5-1	NA	TRBJ1-5	NA	CASSLEGGGNQPQHF	TGCGCCAGCAGCTTGGAAGGAGGAGGAAATCAGCCCCAGCATTTT
TRBV2	NA	TRBJ1-2	NA	CASSDRGRGIYGYTF	TGTGCCAGCAGTGACCGGGGGCGAGGAATTTATGGCTACACCTTC
TRBV19	NA	TRBJ2-7	NA	CASSPLGSYEQYF	TGTGCCAGTAGCCCCCTGGGATCCTACGAGCAGTACTTC
TRBV28	NA	TRBJ1-5	NA	CASTAPGWQNQPQHF	TGTGCCAGCACCGCGCCCGGCTGGCAAAATCAGCCCCAGCATTTT
TRBV27	NA	TRBJ2-1	NA	CASSFLAGGHVRDEQFF	TGTGCCAGCAGTTTTTTGGCCGGGGGGCATGTACGGGATGAGCAGTTCTTC
TRBV7-2	once	TRBJ2-5	NA	CASSLMRGEETQYF	TGTGCCAGCAGCTTAATGAGGGGAGAAGAGACCCAGTACTTC
TRBV2	NA	TRBJ2-5	NA	CASSEAIRGRPETQYF	TGTGCCAGCAGTGAAGCGATAAGGGGTAGGCCGGAGACCCAGTACTTC
TRBV5-1	NA	TRBJ2-3	TRBD1	CASSLGPRQGNTDTQYF	TGCGCCAGCAGCTTGGGGCCCCGACAGGGCAACACAGATACGCAGTATTTT
TRBV7-3	NA	TRBJ2-2	NA	CASSLSSRRELFF	TGTGCCAGCAGCTTATCTAGCCGCAGGGAGCTGTTTTTT
TRBV6-5	NA	TRBJ1-2	NA	CASARGPNYGYTF	TGTGCCAGCGCCAGGGGCCCTAACTATGGCTACACCTTC
TRBV6-5	NA	TRBJ2-7	NA	CASSNGPAGQYF	TGTGCCAGCAGTAACGGGCCTGCTGGGCAGTACTTC